The source of this T cell receptor beta chain is a study of early T cells in non-severe SARS-CoV-2 infection. Turning to the study itself: Bulk RNA isolated from unsorted whole blood underwent sequencing; chains were not paired. Study-wide results and limits: Anti-spike CD8 specificities were favored by VDJdb matching, whose results missed private and CD4 specificities.

Attachment of unique molecular identifiers to individual cDNA molecules was performed. MiXCR was run by TCRdb on the 5' RACE reads, yielding one entry per CDR3 protein. The table shows about 56,000 distinct CDR3 sequences, with more than 13% occurring only once. Comments on this clonotype: Its antigen is not known.

The CDR3 consists of 14 residues. V was trimmed by 3 bases and J by 1 base, leaving 8 bases between them. CDR1 and CDR2 (germline): SNHLY, FYNNEI. The source of this sequence is an adult who was a healthcare worker with PCR-confirmed SARS-CoV-2 infection or an uninfected control (not recorded which). Material: whole blood, obtained at baseline. The rearrangement uses TRBV2 and TRBJ2-3; D possibly corresponds to TRBD1 (5 bases). The CDR3 region has the DNA TGTGCCAGCAGTGACAGGGCGCGCACAGATACGCAGTATTTT. This translates into CASSDRARTDTQYF.